This T cell receptor (beta chain) was recorded in a study of CD4+ T cells in melanoma. Overall study results and limits: Reportedly, melanoma neoantigen-specific CD4+ T cells showed varied differentiation states.

The CDR3 totals 18 residues. The germline V gene has CDR1 MNHEY and CDR2 SMNVEV (reference sequence). V was clipped by 2 bases and J by 0 bases, with 16 bases between them. This clone was found once. The antigen is not known. Using immunoSEQ multiplex PCR, the repertoire was profiled, and TCRdb retains in-frame clones only, with some absent. Here the sample spans about 110,000 clones, about 90% being singletons. The genes are TRBV27 and TRBJ1-4, with D maybe TRBD1 (6 bases). This receptor was obtained from a human donor with melanoma. Sequenced material: peripheral blood. In nucleotides, the CDR3 is TGTGCCAGCAGTTTAGAGTTTTTTAGGGGGGCAACTAATGAAAAACTGTTTTTT. As protein: CASSLEFFRGATNEKLFF.